A single sample is the source of the 2 T cell receptor beta chains below, sequenced in a study of regulatory T cells in long-lasting Graves disease. Specified time point: persistent/refractory GD, antithyroid drugs over 5 years with positive TRAb. Following extraction of RNA from PBMCs, that RNA was used to make the TCR library. In building TCR beta libraries, iRepertoire HTBI primers were used together with Arm-PCR of CDR3 regions. TCRdb analysed the multiplex PCR reads with MiXCR anew, one entry per CDR3 protein. The sample gives roughly 430,000 distinct CDR3 sequences, around 20% of which show up once; approximately 14% is in the top ten. This specimen was peripheral blood mononuclear cells (PBMCs), taken when the disease was refractory, from a patient treated with antithyroid drugs. The receptors here all came from a female donor with Graves disease.

This clonotype came up many times. The chain links TRBV28 to TRBJ2-5, with TRBD2 matching 9 bases. The CDR3 covers 22 residues. Germline trimming cut 0 bases from V and 2 bases from J; bases unmatched to any gene: 22. Germline CDR1 MDHEN, CDR2 SYDVKM. The CDR3 reads CASSLWNPGTSRKRAGQETQYF. As DNA, the CDR3 is TGTGCCAGCAGTTTATGGAACCCCGGGACTAGCAGAAAACGAGCCGGGCAAGAGACCCAGTACTTC.

Points on this clonotype: The junction shows a germline mismatch at one end, possibly a read error. The V call is TRBV28, the J call TRBJ1-4, with TRBD1 matching over 9 bases. This CDR3 region has 19 residues. Germline CDR1 is MDHEN and CDR2 is SYDVKM. The CDR3 is CASSLSSSRTGALNEELFF. The CDR3 nucleotides read TGTGCCAGCAGTTTATCCTCCTCTCGGACAGGGGCCCTTAATGAAGAACTGTTTTTT.